This is a list of T cell receptor beta chains from one sample in a study of T-cell reconstitution after alpha-beta-depleted transplantation in children. A single record per CDR3 protein comes from TCRdb applying MiXCR to the PCR reads. The sample has 610,000 or so distinct CDR3 sequences, 27% seen once. Sequences were derived from PBMCs, sampled before TCRalphabeta/CD19-depleted stem cell transplant. These receptors all stem from a boy under two years old with Wiskott-Aldrich syndrome, due to receive a stem cell transplant. Both conserved end residues are part of each CDR3. D genes are given only for firm matches. Size values are once, few and many counts, or a class for expanded clones, and some rows have none.

>NA|TRBJ2-7|NA|TRBV5-1
CASSSQASEQYF
TGCGCCAGCAGCTCTCAGGCGTCTGAGCAGTACTTC
>NA|TRBJ2-5|once|TRBV29-1
CSVEGKVQETQYF
TGCAGCGTCGAAGGGAAAGTACAAGAGACCCAGTACTTC
>NA|TRBJ1-1|NA|TRBV7-9
CASTIALRGHNTEAFF
TGTGCCAGCACCATAGCTCTGCGGGGGCATAACACTGAAGCTTTCTTT
>NA|TRBJ2-3|NA|TRBV12-3/TRBV12-4
CASTSGADTQYF
TGTGCCAGCACATCGGGAGCAGATACGCAGTATTTT
>TRBD2|TRBJ2-2|few|TRBV29-1
CSVEPLAGDTGELFF
TGCAGCGTTGAACCGCTAGCGGGCGACACCGGGGAGCTGTTTTTT
>TRBD2|TRBJ2-1|NA|TRBV11-2
CASSQPGTSGNAYNEQFF
TGTGCCAGCAGCCAGCCCGGGACTAGCGGTAACGCCTACAATGAGCAGTTCTTC
>NA|TRBJ2-7|NA|TRBV6-1
CASRTTAGSYEQYF
TGTGCCAGCAGAACGACCGCGGGCTCCTACGAGCAGTACTTC
>NA|TRBJ2-2|few|TRBV5-1
CASSLETSWSAGELFF
TGCGCCAGCAGCTTGGAAACAAGCTGGAGTGCCGGGGAGCTGTTTTTT
>NA|TRBJ1-5|few|TRBV14
CASSQDRGRPRNQPQHF
TGTGCCAGCAGCCAAGACAGGGGTCGCCCCCGGAATCAGCCCCAGCATTTT
>NA|TRBJ1-4|few|TRBV20-1
CSARGRSFATNEKLFF
TGCAGTGCTAGAGGCAGGTCCTTTGCAACTAATGAAAAACTGTTTTTT
>NA|TRBJ1-3|few|TRBV12-3/TRBV12-4
CASSPQGKNTIYF
TGTGCCAGCAGTCCCCAGGGAAAAAACACCATATATTTT
>NA|TRBJ2-3|few|TRBV24-1
CATSDRASSHTDTQYF
TGTGCCACCAGTGACCGGGCCTCCTCCCACACAGATACGCAGTATTTT
>NA|TRBJ2-1|few|TRBV4-1
CASSQDPYGYNEQFF
TGCGCCAGCAGCCAAGATCCGTATGGCTACAATGAGCAGTTCTTC
>TRBD2|TRBJ2-7|NA|TRBV29-1
CSVPGLAYEQYF
TGCAGCGTTCCGGGACTAGCCTACGAGCAGTACTTC
>TRBD1|TRBJ2-1|NA|TRBV12-3/TRBV12-4
CASSTGGYSGNEQFF
TGTGCCAGCAGTACAGGGGGCTATTCGGGCAATGAGCAGTTCTTC
>NA|TRBJ1-2|many|TRBV12-3/TRBV12-4
CASSLRRSYGYTF
TGTGCCAGCAGTTTACGGCGGAGTTATGGCTACACCTTC
>NA|TRBJ2-2|NA|TRBV20-1
CSAPETSGGELFF
TGCAGTGCCCCCGAGACTAGTGGCGGGGAGCTGTTTTTT
>NA|TRBJ1-1|NA|TRBV6-4
CASSESVDTEAFF
TGTGCCAGCAGTGAATCAGTAGACACTGAAGCTTTCTTT
>NA|TRBJ1-1|NA|TRBV18
CASSPADRKQKNTEAFF
TGTGCCAGCTCACCGGCAGACAGAAAGCAAAAGAACACTGAAGCTTTCTTT
>TRBD1|TRBJ2-7|NA|TRBV5-5
CASTRGQGKFLDYEQYF
TGTGCCAGCACCAGGGGACAGGGAAAGTTTTTGGACTACGAGCAGTACTTC
>TRBD2|TRBJ2-1|few|TRBV29-1
CSVEGSRTSAYNEQFF
TGCAGCGTTGAAGGGTCGAGGACTAGCGCCTACAATGAGCAGTTCTTC
>NA|TRBJ2-1|NA|TRBV24-1
CATSDSGTLGNEQFF
TGTGCCACCAGTGATTCCGGGACTTTGGGCAATGAGCAGTTCTTC
>NA|TRBJ2-7|NA|TRBV4-1
CASSQATAGNYEQYF
TGCGCCAGCAGCCAAGCGACGGCAGGGAATTACGAGCAGTACTTC
>TRBD1|TRBJ2-4|NA|TRBV20-1
CSACDRGVAKNIQYF
TGCAGTGCGTGTGACAGGGGGGTTGCCAAAAACATTCAGTACTTC
>NA|TRBJ1-4|few|TRBV14
CASSQADSTNEKLFF
TGTGCCAGCAGCCAAGCGGACTCAACTAATGAAAAACTGTTTTTT
>NA|TRBJ1-5|few|TRBV20-1
CSAREGSGNQPQHF
TGCAGTGCTAGAGAAGGTAGCGGCAATCAGCCCCAGCATTTT
>NA|TRBJ2-5|few|TRBV5-1
CANKETQYF
TGCGCCAACAAAGAGACCCAGTACTTC
>NA|TRBJ1-1|NA|TRBV6-5
CASRGRSTEAFF
TGTGCCAGCAGAGGAAGGAGCACTGAAGCTTTCTTT
>TRBD2|TRBJ2-7|NA|TRBV12-3/TRBV12-4
CASSHRLAGVFEQYF
TGTGCCAGCAGTCACCGACTAGCGGGAGTGTTCGAGCAGTACTTC
>NA|TRBJ2-3|NA|TRBV12-3/TRBV12-4
CASSGSGGGTDTQYF
TGTGCCAGCAGTGGGAGCGGAGGGGGCACAGATACGCAGTATTTT
>NA|TRBJ2-5|few|TRBV15
CATSRDRPETQYF
TGTGCCACCAGCAGAGATCGGCCAGAGACCCAGTACTTC
>NA|TRBJ2-7|few|TRBV5-1
CASSLGGHSSSYEQYF
TGCGCCAGCAGCTTGGGGGGACACTCGAGCTCCTACGAGCAGTACTTC
>TRBD2|TRBJ2-1|few|TRBV10-3
CAITGGVTSGSYNEQFF
TGTGCCATCACCGGGGGGGTGACTAGCGGGTCCTACAATGAGCAGTTCTTC
>TRBD2|TRBJ2-5|NA|TRBV11-1
CASSLVAGHAGAGETQYF
TGTGCCAGCAGCTTAGTCGCAGGACACGCGGGAGCAGGGGAGACCCAGTACTTC
>TRBD2|TRBJ2-1|few|TRBV20-1
CSARMKSGRALNEQFF
TGCAGTGCTAGGATGAAAAGCGGGAGGGCCCTCAATGAGCAGTTCTTC
>NA|TRBJ1-2|few|TRBV6-1
CASSRQPVSYGYTF
TGTGCCAGCAGTAGACAGCCTGTAAGCTATGGCTACACCTTC
>NA|TRBJ1-1|few|TRBV2
CASSTQGSAFF
TGTGCCAGCAGTACCCAGGGCTCAGCTTTCTTT
>TRBD1|TRBJ2-5|NA|TRBV9
CASSVGGQGALRTQYF
TGTGCCAGCAGCGTAGGGGGACAGGGGGCGCTGAGGACCCAGTACTTC
>TRBD2|TRBJ2-1|NA|TRBV12-3/TRBV12-4
CASRTLGTSGNNEQFF
TGTGCCAGCAGAACCCTCGGGACTAGCGGAAACAATGAGCAGTTCTTC
>TRBD2|TRBJ2-3|few|TRBV28
CATRTSGRAVLGDTQYF
TGTGCCACCAGGACTAGCGGGAGGGCCGTCTTAGGAGATACGCAGTATTTT
>NA|TRBJ2-1|few|TRBV7-8
CASSFVILTQKDNEQFF
TGTGCCAGCAGCTTCGTAATACTAACTCAGAAGGACAATGAGCAGTTCTTC
>NA|TRBJ1-6|NA|TRBV20-1
CSAAGDSPLHF
TGCAGTGCTGCCGGGGATTCACCCCTCCACTTT
>TRBD1|TRBJ1-1|few|TRBV5-1
CASSLGQLTEAFF
TGTGCCAGCAGCTTGGGACAGCTCACTGAAGCTTTCTTT
>TRBD2|TRBJ2-1|NA|TRBV13
CASSSPGLAGVEQFF
TGTGCCAGCAGCTCCCCCGGGCTAGCGGGAGTTGAGCAGTTCTTC